These 31 T cell receptor beta chains were all obtained from the same sample, sequenced in a study of vaccination and CD4 T cells after COVID-19. Cultured CD4+ T-cell DNA underwent Oncomine TCR Beta short-read sequencing. One entry per CDR3 protein, called by TCRdb with MiXCR from the PCR reads. The sample includes roughly 10,000 distinct CDR3 sequences, roughly 50% of them seen just once. Treatment specified: approximately 10-day PBMC culture with coronavirus spike peptide pools or control peptides (ViraFEST assay). Their cognate antigens are unknown. The material sequenced was CD4+ T cells from blood, cultured in vitro. These TCRs come from a human donor who had recovered from COVID-19.

This clonotype was counted only a few times. The V gene is TRBV20-1, the J gene TRBJ2-5; 10 nucleotides agree with TRBD2. Germline CDR1 reads DFQATT; CDR2 reads SNEGSKA (reference sequence). The CDR3 is 15 amino acids. The V segment lost 4 bases and the J segment 2 bases; nucleotides outside the gene matches: 7. CDR3 coding DNA: TGCAGTGCTAAGGATAGCGGGAGGCGGCAAGAGACCCAGTACTTC. Translation gives CSAKDSGRRQETQYF.

The V and J genes are TRBV28 and TRBJ2-3, with 14 bases identical to TRBD2. The CDR3 has 20 amino acids. V was clipped by 5 bases and J by 2 bases; unmatched bases: 15. Looked up from germline, CDR1 is MDHEN and CDR2 is SYDVKM. This chain's CDR3 is CASSPFRLAGGPLVTDTQYF. As DNA, the CDR3 is TGTGCCAGCAGTCCGTTCAGACTAGCGGGAGGGCCATTGGTCACAGATACGCAGTATTTT.

This rearrangement joins TRBV7-9 to TRBJ1-2; D is undetermined. This CDR3 contains 18 residues. Per germline, CDR1 SEHNR and CDR2 FQNEAQ (reference sequence). The ends were cut back, 1 base at V and 4 bases at J, with 22 bases in the middle. In DNA form, the CDR3 reads TGTGCCAGCAGCTTAGGATCCAGTGTCACCCAATATGTCTATGGCTACACCTTC. As protein: CASSLGSSVTQYVYGYTF.

V gene TRBV11-3 combines with J gene TRBJ2-3, with D unclear. Deletions cut 3 bases from V and 3 bases from J, with 10 bases between. The CDR3 covers 14 residues. Germline values: CDR1 SGHNT, CDR2 YENEEA. Written as DNA, the CDR3 is TGTGCCAGCAGCTTTCGGAAGGGAACAGATACGCAGTATTTT. Translating gives CASSFRKGTDTQYF. The complete variable domain, with remaining parts taken from reference TRBV11-3 and TRBJ2-3, reads EAGVVQSPRYKIIEKKQPVAFWCNPISGHNTLYWYLQNLGQGPELLIRYENEEAVDDSQLPKDRFSAERLKGVDSTLKIQPAELGDSAVYLCASSFRKGTDTQYFGPGTRLTVL.

In its sample, this clonotype was seen a few times. The chain carries TRBV7-2 and TRBJ1-5; 8 bases match TRBD1. With 5 bases clipped from V and 6 bases from J, the junction kept 3 bases outside the gene matches. The CDR3 spans 13 residues. From germline, CDR1 is SGHTA and CDR2 FQGNSA. The CDR3 loop reads CASSLGQGQPQHF. The CDR3, as DNA: TGTGCCAGCAGCCTCGGACAGGGTCAGCCCCAGCATTTT. The complete variable domain, with remaining parts taken from reference TRBV7-2 and TRBJ1-5, reads GAGVSQSPSNKVTEKGKDVELRCDPISGHTALYWYRQSLGQGLEFLIYFQGNSAPDKSGLPSDRFSAERTGGSVSTLTIQRTQQEDSAVYLCASSLGQGQPQHFGDGTRLSIL.

This clonotype appeared a few times. The chain uses TRBV6-1 and TRBJ1-5; D is unclear. Germline values: CDR1 MNHNS, CDR2 SASEGT. V was pared by 1 base and J by 7 bases, with 8 bases between. The CDR3 runs 13 residues. This chain's CDR3 is CASSEGRQQPQHF. The CDR3 DNA follows: TGTGCCAGCAGTGAAGGTCGGCAGCAGCCCCAGCATTTT.

This clonotype has only a few counts. V usage is TRBV2 and J usage is TRBJ1-1, with a weak D call TRBD1 (6 bases). Deletions cut 7 bases from V and 8 bases from J, with 11 bases between. Per the germline V gene, CDR1 is SNHLY and CDR2 is FYNNEI. The CDR3 is 11 residues long. The DNA of the CDR3 is TGTGCCAGCATGGGGGCGGTGGAAGCTTTCTTT. This codes for CASMGAVEAFF.

V gene TRBV11-1 combines with J gene TRBJ1-2; 9 nucleotides align to TRBD1. The CDR3 sequence is 14 residues long. Trimming took 5 bases from V and 7 from J; bases not matched to a gene: 8. The germline V gene has CDR1 SGHAT and CDR2 FQDESV (reference sequence). CDR3 protein: CASSPGTGRSGYTF. DNA of the CDR3: TGTGCCAGCAGCCCCGGGACAGGGCGGAGTGGCTACACCTTC.

The chain uses TRBV12-3 or TRBV12-4 and TRBJ1-2; D is unclear. The CDR3 consists of 14 residues. V was shortened by 3 bases and J by 3 bases, with 11 bases between the two germline ends. The CDR3 sequence: CASSLEGIDYGYTF. In DNA, the CDR3 is TGTGCCAGCAGTTTGGAGGGAATAGACTATGGCTACACCTTC.

The V and J genes are TRBV20-1 and TRBJ2-5; D not resolved. Trimming stripped 5 bases from V and 2 bases from J, with 21 bases between. Looked up from germline, CDR1 is DFQATT and CDR2 is SNEGSKA (reference sequence). The CDR3 length is 16 residues. CDR3 in amino acids: CSAYTTLLASQETQYF. CDR3 sequence (DNA): TGCAGTGCTTACACAACCCTCCTTGCGTCACAAGAGACCCAGTACTTC.

The chain combines TRBV27 with TRBJ2-1, with D possibly matching TRBD1 (6 bases). CDR3 size: 15 residues. Germline V lookup: CDR1 MNHEY, CDR2 SMNVEV (reference sequence). Trimming pared 2 bases from V and 6 bases from J, leaving 14 bases between. The CDR3 DNA is TGTGCCAGCAGTTTAGACCAGGGGAATGTCAATGAGCAGTTCTTC. Translated: CASSLDQGNVNEQFF.

This clonotype appeared a few times. The chain has TRBV7-2 and TRBJ2-7; 8 nucleotides line up with TRBD1. CDR1 is SGHTA and CDR2 is FQGNSA in the germline V gene. The V segment lost 5 bases and the J segment 6 bases; nucleotides outside the gene matches: 6. The CDR3 runs 13 residues. CDR3 nucleotide sequence: TGTGCCAGCAGCCTCGGACAGGGCGGCGAGCAGTACTTC. Translating gives CASSLGQGGEQYF.

The V and J genes are TRBV20-1 and TRBJ1-4; TRBD1 aligns across 12 bases. The junction had 13 bases not matched to a gene; V was cut back by 4 bases and J by 4 bases. Looked up from germline, CDR1 is DFQATT and CDR2 is SNEGSKA (reference sequence). The CDR3 extends over 18 amino acids. Here the CDR3 DNA reads TGCAGTGCTATGAAGAGTCGGGACAGGGGGCTTCGTAATGAAAAACTGTTTTTT. This codes for CSAMKSRDRGLRNEKLFF.

The chain couples TRBV12-3 or TRBV12-4 to TRBJ1-5, with a tentative D call TRBD1 (6 bases). V lost 4 bases, J lost 1 base, and 20 bases lay in between. This CDR3 spans 18 amino acids. CDR3 sequence (DNA): TGTGCCAGCAGTTACAGACAGGTACCCATAGGGAGCAATCAGCCCCAGCATTTT. Its protein product is CASSYRQVPIGSNQPQHF.

This clonotype was observed a single time. This chain joins TRBV6-1 and TRBJ1-6; TRBD1 matches at 8 bases. This CDR3 spans 16 amino acids. Losses at the gene ends were 6 bases for V and 8 bases for J; bases not matched to a gene: 12. Germline CDR1 reads MNHNS; CDR2 reads SASEGT. CDR3 bases: TGTGCCAGCAGCGAAACAGGGGGACTTAGCGATTCACCCCTCCACTTT. Translation: CASSETGGLSDSPLHF.

The chain carries TRBV19 and TRBJ1-1; unclear D gene. V was cut by 3 bases and J by 0 bases, with 5 bases left in between. The CDR3 loop spans 13 amino acids. Germline values: CDR1 LNHDA, CDR2 SQIVND (reference sequence). The CDR3: CASSIRMNTEAFF. In DNA, the CDR3 is TGTGCCAGTAGTATTCGAATGAACACTGAAGCTTTCTTT. The full variable domain, with the rest looked up from reference TRBV19 and TRBJ1-1, is DGGITQSPKYLFRKEGQNVTLSCEQNLNHDAMYWYRQDPGQGLRLIYYSQIVNDFQKGDIAEGYSVSREKKESFPLTVTSAQKNPTAFYLCASSIRMNTEAFFGQGTRLTVV.

The chain's CDR3 is CASSILDHSGANVLTF. CDR3 in DNA: TGTGCCAGTAGTATTTTGGACCACTCTGGGGCCAACGTCCTGACTTTC. The chain couples TRBV19 to TRBJ2-6; D unresolved. Trimming stripped 3 bases from V and 0 bases from J, with 9 bases between. Germline V lookup: CDR1 LNHDA, CDR2 SQIVND (reference sequence). The CDR3 has 16 residues.

This chain joins TRBV20-1 and TRBJ2-1, with a tentative D call TRBD1 (6 bases). The CDR3 is 10 residues long. V lost 4 bases to trimming and J lost 8 bases, with 6 bases between them. The germline V gene has CDR1 DFQATT and CDR2 SNEGSKA (reference sequence). Here the CDR3 reads CSAKGDEQFF. DNA for the CDR3: TGCAGTGCTAAGGGGGATGAGCAGTTCTTC.

The chain employs TRBV6-5 and TRBJ1-6, with a tentative D call TRBD1 (6 bases). The germline V gene encodes CDR1 MNHEY and CDR2 SVGAGI. The V end lost 2 bases, the J end lost 10 bases, and 6 bases lay between the germline ends. The CDR3 totals 12 residues. CDR3: CASSYQGSPLHF. As DNA, the CDR3 is TGTGCCAGCAGTTACCAGGGGTCACCCCTCCACTTT.

There are a few counts of this clonotype. The chain couples TRBV6-1 to TRBJ1-5; D perhaps matches TRBD1 (5 bases). CDR1 and CDR2 (germline): MNHNS, SASEGT. The CDR3 totals 11 residues. V lost 9 bases and J 5 bases, leaving 8 bases between the germline ends. The CDR3 bases are TGTGCCAGGGGGGAGGATCAGCCCCAGCATTTT. Its protein product is CARGEDQPQHF.

The chain has TRBV20-1 and TRBJ2-5; D is possibly TRBD2 (6 bases). The germline gives CDR1 DFQATT, CDR2 SNEGSKA (reference sequence). This CDR3 contains 15 residues. V was cut by 6 bases and J by 2 bases, with 19 bases left in between. In nucleotides, the CDR3 is TGCAGTGCACCAAAACGGTTTGCGGGGCAAGAGACCCAGTACTTC. Its translation is CSAPKRFAGQETQYF.

This clonotype was observed a few times. This sequence joins TRBV20-1 and TRBJ1-5; 7 positions match TRBD1. The germline gives CDR1 DFQATT, CDR2 SNEGSKA (reference sequence). The CDR3 is made up of 15 amino acids. J gave up 2 bases and V 4 bases, and 8 bases lay outside the gene matches. CDR3 coding DNA: TGCAGTGCTATTTCCCGACAGGGCGGCAATCAGCCCCAGCATTTT. Translated, it gives CSAISRQGGNQPQHF.

The chain combines TRBV27 with TRBJ2-3; D might be TRBD1 (6 bases). The CDR3 contains 13 residues. V was pared by 3 bases and J by 7 bases, with 11 bases between. CDR1 and CDR2 (germline): MNHEY, SMNVEV (reference sequence). The CDR3 reads CASSFSQGNTQYF. The DNA for the CDR3 is TGTGCCAGCAGTTTTTCACAGGGAAATACGCAGTATTTT.

In its sample, this clonotype was seen a few times. This rearrangement joins TRBV20-1 to TRBJ2-5; 8 bases line up with TRBD2. Germline loops: CDR1 DFQATT, CDR2 SNEGSKA (reference sequence). Trimming cost V 2 bases and J 0 bases; bases outside gene matches: 17. The CDR3 length is 19 residues. The CDR3 spells CSARPRGLARDWYQETQYF. The DNA of the CDR3 is TGCAGTGCTAGACCCCGAGGACTAGCACGGGACTGGTACCAAGAGACCCAGTACTTC.

The count of this clonotype is one. The rearrangement uses TRBV5-1 and TRBJ2-1; D is uncertain. The CDR3 is made up of 13 amino acids. CDR1 is SGHRS and CDR2 is YFSETQ in the germline V gene. V was clipped by 0 bases and J by 7 bases, with 8 bases between them. This CDR3 is CASSLVTENEQFF. In nucleotides, the CDR3 is TGCGCCAGCAGCTTGGTGACTGAGAATGAGCAGTTCTTC.

CDR3 nucleotides: TGTGCCAGCAGCTTAGAAAGGACGCGAGGGAGAGTTAATGGCTACACCTTC. Translation: CASSLERTRGRVNGYTF. V is TRBV7-8 and J is TRBJ1-2, with D unclear. CDR3 length equals 17 residues. The ends were cut back, 1 base at V and 6 bases at J, with 21 bases in the middle. The V gene's germline CDR1 is SGHVS and CDR2 FQNEAQ.

This clonotype was seen a handful of times. The rearrangement joins TRBV27 to TRBJ1-2, with D unclear. Germline values: CDR1 MNHEY, CDR2 SMNVEV (reference sequence). Between the trimmed V and J ends, which lost 6 bases and 5 bases, there was a span of 16 bases. This CDR3 spans 14 amino acids. The CDR3 loop is CASRPLGEVYGYTF. The CDR3 DNA follows: TGTGCCAGCAGGCCCCTGGGCGAGGTTTATGGCTACACCTTC.

This clonotype was counted only a few times. The chain uses TRBV10-3 and TRBJ2-3; the D is unclear. Trimming cost V 3 bases and J 2 bases, with 6 bases left between them. The length of the CDR3 is 13 residues. Germline CDR1 is ENHRY and CDR2 is SYGVKD. CDR3 sequence (DNA): TGTGCCATCAGTGAAGGTAACACAGATACGCAGTATTTT. It yields the protein CAISEGNTDTQYF.

The chain links TRBV20-1 to TRBJ2-7; D is unresolved. Germline assignment: CDR1 DFQATT and CDR2 SNEGSKA (reference sequence). Trimming removed 3 bases from V and 0 bases from J, with 12 bases in between. The CDR3 is 14 amino acids. The CDR3 reads CSASSRYSSYEQYF. The CDR3 nucleotides are TGCAGTGCTAGCTCAAGATACAGCTCCTACGAGCAGTACTTC.

The CDR3 DNA reads as TGTGCCAGTAGTGGCCAGGCGGCAGCGGATGGCTACACCTTC. Protein product: CASSGQAAADGYTF. The chain carries TRBV19 and TRBJ1-2, with unresolved D. Trimming stripped 5 bases from V and 6 bases from J, with 16 bases between. This CDR3 has 14 residues. The germline V gene has CDR1 LNHDA and CDR2 SQIVND (reference sequence). The full variable domain, rest sourced from reference TRBV19 and TRBJ1-2, is DGGITQSPKYLFRKEGQNVTLSCEQNLNHDAMYWYRQDPGQGLRLIYYSQIVNDFQKGDIAEGYSVSREKKESFPLTVTSAQKNPTAFYLCASSGQAAADGYTFGSGTRLTVV.

This clonotype has just a few counts. The chain joins TRBV19 to TRBJ1-6; no clear D gene. Germline V gene data show CDR1 as LNHDA and CDR2 as SQIVND (reference sequence). CDR3 size: 16 residues. V gave up 4 bases and J gave up 0 bases, with 10 bases separating them. CDR3 nucleotides: TGTGCCAGTAGTACGGGGTCGAGCTCCTATAATTCACCCCTCCACTTT. Its translation is CASSTGSSSYNSPLHF. The full variable domain, completed using reference TRBV19 and TRBJ1-6, is DGGITQSPKYLFRKEGQNVTLSCEQNLNHDAMYWYRQDPGQGLRLIYYSQIVNDFQKGDIAEGYSVSREKKESFPLTVTSAQKNPTAFYLCASSTGSSSYNSPLHFGNGTRLTVT.